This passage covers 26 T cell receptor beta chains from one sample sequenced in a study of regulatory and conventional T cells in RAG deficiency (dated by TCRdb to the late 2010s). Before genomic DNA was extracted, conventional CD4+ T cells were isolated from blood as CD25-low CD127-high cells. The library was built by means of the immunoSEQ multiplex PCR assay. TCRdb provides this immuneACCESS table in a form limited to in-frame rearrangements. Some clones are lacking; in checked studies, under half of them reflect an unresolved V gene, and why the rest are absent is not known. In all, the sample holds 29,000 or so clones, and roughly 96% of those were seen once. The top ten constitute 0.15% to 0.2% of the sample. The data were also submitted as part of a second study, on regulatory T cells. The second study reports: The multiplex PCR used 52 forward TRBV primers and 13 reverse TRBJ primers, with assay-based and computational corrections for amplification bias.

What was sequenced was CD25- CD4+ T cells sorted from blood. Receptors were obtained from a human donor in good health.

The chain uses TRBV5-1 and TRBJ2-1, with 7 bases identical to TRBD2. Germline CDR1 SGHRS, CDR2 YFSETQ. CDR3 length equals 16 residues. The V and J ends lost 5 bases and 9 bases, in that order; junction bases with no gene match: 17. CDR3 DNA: TGCGCCAGCAGGGGGGAGGGGCATCCCGGCGTGGGTGAGCAGTTCTTC. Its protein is CASRGEGHPGVGEQFF.

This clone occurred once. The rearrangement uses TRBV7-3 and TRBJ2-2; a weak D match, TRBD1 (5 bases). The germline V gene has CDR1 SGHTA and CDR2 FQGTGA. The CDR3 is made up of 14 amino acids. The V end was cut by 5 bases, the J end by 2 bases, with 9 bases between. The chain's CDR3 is CASSRTLNTGELFF. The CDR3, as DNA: TGTGCCAGCAGCCGGACACTTAACACCGGGGAGCTGTTTTTT.

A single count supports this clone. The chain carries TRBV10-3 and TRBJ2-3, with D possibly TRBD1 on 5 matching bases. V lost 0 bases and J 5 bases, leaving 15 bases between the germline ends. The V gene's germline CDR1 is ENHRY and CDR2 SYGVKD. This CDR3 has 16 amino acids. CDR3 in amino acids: CAISESGHVSGDTQYF. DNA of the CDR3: TGTGCCATCAGTGAGTCAGGACATGTTTCTGGAGATACGCAGTATTTT.

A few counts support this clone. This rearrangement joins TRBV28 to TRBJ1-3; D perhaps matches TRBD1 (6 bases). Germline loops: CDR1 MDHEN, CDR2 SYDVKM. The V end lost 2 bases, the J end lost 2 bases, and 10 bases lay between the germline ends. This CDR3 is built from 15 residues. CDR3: CASSLVGAAGNTIYF. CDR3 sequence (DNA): TGTGCCAGCAGTTTAGTGGGGGCGGCTGGAAACACCATATATTTT.

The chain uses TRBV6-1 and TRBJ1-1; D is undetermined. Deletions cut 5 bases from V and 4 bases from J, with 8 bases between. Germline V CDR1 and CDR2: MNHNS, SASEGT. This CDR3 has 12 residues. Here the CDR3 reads CASSRIGTEAFF. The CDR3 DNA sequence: TGTGCCAGCAGTAGAATCGGCACTGAAGCTTTCTTT.

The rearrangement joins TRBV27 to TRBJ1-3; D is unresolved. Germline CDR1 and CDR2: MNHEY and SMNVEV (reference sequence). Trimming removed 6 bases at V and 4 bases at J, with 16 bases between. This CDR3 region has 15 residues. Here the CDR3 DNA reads TGTGCCAGCAGCCTACCGCCGACTTACGGAAACACCATATATTTT. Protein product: CASSLPPTYGNTIYF.

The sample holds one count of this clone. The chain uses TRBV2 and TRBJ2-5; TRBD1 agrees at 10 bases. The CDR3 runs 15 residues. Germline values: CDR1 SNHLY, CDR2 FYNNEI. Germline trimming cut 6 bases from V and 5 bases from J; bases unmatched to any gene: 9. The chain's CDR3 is CASRVNPGQGETQYF. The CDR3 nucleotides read TGTGCCAGCAGGGTCAACCCGGGACAGGGGGAGACCCAGTACTTC.

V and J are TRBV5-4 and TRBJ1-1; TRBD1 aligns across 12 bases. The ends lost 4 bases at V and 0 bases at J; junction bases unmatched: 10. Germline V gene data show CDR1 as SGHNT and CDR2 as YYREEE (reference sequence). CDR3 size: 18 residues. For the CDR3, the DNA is TGTGCCAGCAGCCCACGACCAGGGACAGGGGGCATGAACACTGAAGCTTTCTTT. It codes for CASSPRPGTGGMNTEAFF. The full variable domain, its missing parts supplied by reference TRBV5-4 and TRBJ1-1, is ETGVTQSPTHLIKTRGQQVTLRCSSQSGHNTVSWYQQALGQGPQFIFQYYREEENGRGNFPPRFSGLQFPNYSSELNVNALELDDSALYLCASSPRPGTGGMNTEAFFGQGTRLTVV.

CDR3 in amino acids: CASSKPGQVDYEQYF. The CDR3 DNA follows: TGCGCCAGCAGCAAGCCGGGACAGGTTGACTACGAGCAGTACTTC. The chain carries TRBV5-1 and TRBJ2-7; TRBD1 agrees at 8 bases. CDR1 and CDR2 from the germline V gene are SGHRS and YFSETQ. Losses at the gene ends were 4 bases for V and 3 bases for J; bases not matched to a gene: 9. The CDR3 covers 15 residues.

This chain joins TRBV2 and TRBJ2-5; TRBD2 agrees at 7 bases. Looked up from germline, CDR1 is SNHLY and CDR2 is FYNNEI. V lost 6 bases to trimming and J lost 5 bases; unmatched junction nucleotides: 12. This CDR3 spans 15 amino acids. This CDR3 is CASRAWAGDGETQYF. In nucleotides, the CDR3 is TGTGCCAGCAGAGCCTGGGCGGGGGACGGTGAGACCCAGTACTTC.

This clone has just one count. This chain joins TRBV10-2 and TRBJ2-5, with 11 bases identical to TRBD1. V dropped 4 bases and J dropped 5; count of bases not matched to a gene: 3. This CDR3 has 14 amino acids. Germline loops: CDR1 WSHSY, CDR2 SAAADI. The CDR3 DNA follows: TGCGCCAGCAGTGCGGGGACAGGGGGGGAGACCCAGTACTTC. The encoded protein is CASSAGTGGETQYF.

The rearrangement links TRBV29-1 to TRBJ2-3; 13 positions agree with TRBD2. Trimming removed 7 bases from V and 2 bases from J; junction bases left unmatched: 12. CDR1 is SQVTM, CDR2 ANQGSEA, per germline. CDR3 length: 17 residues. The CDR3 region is CSANKWTSGGNTDTQYF. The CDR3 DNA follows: TGCAGCGCTAACAAGTGGACTAGCGGGGGAAACACAGATACGCAGTATTTT.

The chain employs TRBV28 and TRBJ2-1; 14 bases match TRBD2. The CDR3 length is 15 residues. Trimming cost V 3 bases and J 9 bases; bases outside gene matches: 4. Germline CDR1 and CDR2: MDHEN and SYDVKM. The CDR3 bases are TGTGCCAGCAGTTTGGGACTAGCGGGGGTTCTTGAGCAGTTCTTC. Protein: CASSLGLAGVLEQFF.

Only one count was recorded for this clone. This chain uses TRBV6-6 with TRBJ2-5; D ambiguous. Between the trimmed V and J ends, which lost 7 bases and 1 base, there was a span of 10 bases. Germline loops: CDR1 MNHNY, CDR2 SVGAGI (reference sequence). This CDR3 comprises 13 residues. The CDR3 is CASTQTRQETQYF. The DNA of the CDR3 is TGTGCCAGCACCCAGACACGCCAAGAGACCCAGTACTTC.

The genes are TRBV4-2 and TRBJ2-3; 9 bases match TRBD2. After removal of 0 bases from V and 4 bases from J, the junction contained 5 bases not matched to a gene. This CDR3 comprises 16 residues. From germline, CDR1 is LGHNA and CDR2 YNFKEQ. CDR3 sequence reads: CASSQERGGRSDTQYF. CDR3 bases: TGTGCCAGCAGCCAAGAGCGGGGGGGGAGGTCAGATACGCAGTATTTT.

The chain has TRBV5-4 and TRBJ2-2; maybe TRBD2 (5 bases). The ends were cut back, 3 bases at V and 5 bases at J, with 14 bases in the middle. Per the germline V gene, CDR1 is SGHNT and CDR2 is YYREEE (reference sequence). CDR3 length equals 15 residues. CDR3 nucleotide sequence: TGTGCCAGCAGCTCCGGGTTACGGAGGACCGGGGAGCTGTTTTTT. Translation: CASSSGLRRTGELFF.

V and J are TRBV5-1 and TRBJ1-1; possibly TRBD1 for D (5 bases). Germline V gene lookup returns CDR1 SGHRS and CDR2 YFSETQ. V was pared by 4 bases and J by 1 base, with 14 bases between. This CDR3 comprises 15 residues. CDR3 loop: CASSTIGGANTEAFF. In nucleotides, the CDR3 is TGCGCCAGCAGCACCATCGGTGGGGCGAACACTGAAGCTTTCTTT.

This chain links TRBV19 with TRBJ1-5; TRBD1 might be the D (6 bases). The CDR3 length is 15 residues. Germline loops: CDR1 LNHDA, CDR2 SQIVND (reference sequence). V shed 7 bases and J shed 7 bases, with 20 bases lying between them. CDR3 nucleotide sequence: TGTGCCAGTATCGCGGACAGTCTCGAGGGGCAGCCCCAGCATTTT. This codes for CASIADSLEGQPQHF.

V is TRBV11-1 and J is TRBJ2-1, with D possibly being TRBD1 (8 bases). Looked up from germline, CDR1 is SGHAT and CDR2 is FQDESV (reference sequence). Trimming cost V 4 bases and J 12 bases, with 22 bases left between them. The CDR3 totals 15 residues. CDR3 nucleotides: TGTGCCAGCAGCTCCACAGGGGGGGCTACAATGGGGCAGTTCTTC. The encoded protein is CASSSTGGATMGQFF.

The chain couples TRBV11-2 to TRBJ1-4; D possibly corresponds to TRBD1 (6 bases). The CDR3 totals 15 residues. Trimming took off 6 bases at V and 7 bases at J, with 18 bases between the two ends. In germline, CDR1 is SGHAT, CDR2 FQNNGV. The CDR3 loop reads CASRISALRGEKLFF. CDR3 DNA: TGTGCCAGCAGGATATCCGCCCTCAGGGGTGAAAAACTGTTTTTT. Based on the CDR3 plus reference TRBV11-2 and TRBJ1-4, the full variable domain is EAGVAQSPRYKIIEKRQSVAFWCNPISGHATLYWYQQILGQGPKLLIQFQNNGVVDDSQLPKDRFSAERLKGVDSTLKIQPAKLEDSAVYLCASRISALRGEKLFFGSGTQLSVL.

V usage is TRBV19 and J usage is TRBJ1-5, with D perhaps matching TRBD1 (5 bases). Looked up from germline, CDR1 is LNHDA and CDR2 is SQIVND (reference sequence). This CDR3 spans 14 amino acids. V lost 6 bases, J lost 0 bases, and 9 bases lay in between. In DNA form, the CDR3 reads TGTGCCAGTAGGACAGATTATAGCAATCAGCCCCAGCATTTT. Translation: CASRTDYSNQPQHF.

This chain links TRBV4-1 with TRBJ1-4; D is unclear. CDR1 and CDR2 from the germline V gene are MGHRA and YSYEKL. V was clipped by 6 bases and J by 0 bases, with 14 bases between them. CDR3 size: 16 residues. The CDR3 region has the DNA TGCGCCAGCAGACTCTGGAGCGGGCCAACTAATGAAAAACTGTTTTTT. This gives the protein CASRLWSGPTNEKLFF.

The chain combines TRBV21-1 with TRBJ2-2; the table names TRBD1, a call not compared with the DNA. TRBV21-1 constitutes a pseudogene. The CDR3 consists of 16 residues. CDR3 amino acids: CASSKEGTVNTGELFF. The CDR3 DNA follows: TGTGCCAGCAGCAAAGAGGGGACAGTAAACACCGGGGAGCTGTTTTTT.

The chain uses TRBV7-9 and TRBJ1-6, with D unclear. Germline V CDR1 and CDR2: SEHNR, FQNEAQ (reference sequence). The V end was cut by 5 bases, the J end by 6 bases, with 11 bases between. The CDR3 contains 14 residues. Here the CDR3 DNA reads TGTGCCAGCAGCCCACGGGCGGGTAATTCACCCCTCCACTTT. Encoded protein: CASSPRAGNSPLHF.

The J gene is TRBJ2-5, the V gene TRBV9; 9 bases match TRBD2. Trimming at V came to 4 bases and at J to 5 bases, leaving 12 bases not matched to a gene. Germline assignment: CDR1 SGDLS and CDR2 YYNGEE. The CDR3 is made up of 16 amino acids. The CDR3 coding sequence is TGTGCCAGCAGCCAGACGGGCGGGGGGGCCGGGGAGACCCAGTACTTC. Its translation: CASSQTGGGAGETQYF.

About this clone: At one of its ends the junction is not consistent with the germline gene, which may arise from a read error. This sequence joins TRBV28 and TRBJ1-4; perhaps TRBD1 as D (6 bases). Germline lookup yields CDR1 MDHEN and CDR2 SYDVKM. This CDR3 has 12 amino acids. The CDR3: CASSLLAGAHHF. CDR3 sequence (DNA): TGTGCCAGCAGTTTATTGGCAGGGGCCCACCATTTT.